Below, 24 T cell receptor beta chains from the same sample are listed, as sequenced in a study of blood T cell repertoires in COVID-19. Method: immunoSEQ multiplex PCR; TCRdb's copy keeps in-frame clones and lacks some. This sample carries around 34,000 clones, approximately 82% of them seen once, and the ten largest clones take about 42%. Sequencing input: peripheral blood. These receptors came from a man aged 80 or over with active or convalescent COVID-19.

This clone has a handful of counts. The chain is built from TRBV28 and TRBJ2-7, with 8 bases aligning to TRBD1. V dropped 7 bases and J dropped 4; count of bases not matched to a gene: 12. This CDR3 is 15 amino acids long. Germline loops: CDR1 MDHEN, CDR2 SYDVKM. CDR3 DNA sequence: TGTGCCAGCACTACGGCGGCAGGGGGCCTTTACGAGCAGTACTTC. The encoded protein is CASTTAAGGLYEQYF.

The genes are TRBV19 and TRBJ2-2; unclear D gene. The V gene's germline CDR1 is LNHDA and CDR2 SQIVND (reference sequence). The CDR3 extends over 13 amino acids. Trimming shortened V by 4 bases and J by 1 base, and 4 bases separated the two germline ends. CDR3 in amino acids: CASSNQNTGELFF. CDR3 in DNA: TGTGCCAGTAGTAATCAGAACACCGGGGAGCTGTTTTTT.

The chain recombines TRBV19 with TRBJ1-2; 8 bases fit TRBD1. Looked up from germline, CDR1 is LNHDA and CDR2 is SQIVND (reference sequence). Trimming took 3 bases from V and 8 from J; bases not matched to a gene: 8. The CDR3 length is 14 residues. DNA for the CDR3: TGTGCCAGTAGTATGGGAGGACAGGGTAACGGCTACACCTTC. As protein: CASSMGGQGNGYTF. The whole variable domain, remainder taken from reference TRBV19 and TRBJ1-2, is DGGITQSPKYLFRKEGQNVTLSCEQNLNHDAMYWYRQDPGQGLRLIYYSQIVNDFQKGDIAEGYSVSREKKESFPLTVTSAQKNPTAFYLCASSMGGQGNGYTFGSGTRLTVV.

The chain links TRBV5-4 to TRBJ2-7; 7 nucleotides agree with TRBD1. V gave up 4 bases and J gave up 2 bases; unmatched junction bases: 3. There are 13 residues in the CDR3. Germline CDR1 reads SGHNT; CDR2 reads YYREEE (reference sequence). CDR3 DNA: TGTGCCAGCAGCCCAGGGACAGCCTACGAGCAGTACTTC. Translating gives CASSPGTAYEQYF.

This chain links TRBV6-5 with TRBJ2-2; tentative D call: TRBD2 (5 bases). The V end lost 1 base, the J end lost 2 bases, and 8 bases lay between the germline ends. CDR1 is MNHEY, CDR2 SVGAGI, per germline. The CDR3 spans 15 residues. The chain's CDR3 is CASSYFSANTGELFF. CDR3 sequence (DNA): TGTGCCAGCAGTTACTTTAGCGCTAACACCGGGGAGCTGTTTTTT.

V usage is TRBV2 and J usage is TRBJ2-5; tentatively, D is TRBD1 (5 bases). Per the germline V gene, CDR1 is SNHLY and CDR2 is FYNNEI. The CDR3 covers 14 residues. The germline V and J ends were trimmed by 2 bases and 0 bases, with 7 bases remaining between them. The CDR3 sequence: CASSERTNQETQYF. The CDR3 nucleotides read TGTGCCAGCAGTGAACGGACAAACCAAGAGACCCAGTACTTC.

The genes are TRBV23-1 and TRBJ1-1; a possible D gene is TRBD1 (5 bases). TRBV23-1 is assigned to the ORF class and has an uncertain function. Trimming shortened V by 2 bases and J by 1 base, and 11 bases separated the two germline ends. This CDR3 has 15 amino acids. The CDR3 sequence: CASSQPAGKNTEAFF. The CDR3 DNA is TGCGCCAGCAGTCAACCTGCAGGGAAGAACACTGAAGCTTTCTTT.

The chain uses TRBV14 and TRBJ2-3; D gene ambiguous. Per germline, CDR1 SGHDN and CDR2 FVKESK. CDR3 length equals 12 residues. V lost 2 bases and J 4 bases, leaving 4 bases between the germline ends. CDR3 DNA sequence: TGTGCCAGCAGCCAAACTTCAGATACGCAGTATTTT. Translation: CASSQTSDTQYF.

V is TRBV5-1 and J is TRBJ2-3; 13 bases fit TRBD2. CDR1 is SGHRS, CDR2 YFSETQ, per germline. The CDR3 totals 16 residues. V shed 0 bases, J shed 4 bases, and the junction held 2 bases outside the gene matches. CDR3 nucleotides: TGCGCCAGCAGCTTGGTACTAGCGGGAGGGTCAGATACGCAGTATTTT. This codes for CASSLVLAGGSDTQYF.

V is TRBV7-9 and J is TRBJ1-1, with D unclear. Trimming cost V 5 bases and J 1 base, with 8 bases left between them. Germline CDR1 SEHNR, CDR2 FQNEAQ (reference sequence). This CDR3 is built from 13 residues. CDR3: CASSLHKNTEAFF. In DNA form, the CDR3 reads TGTGCCAGCAGCCTCCACAAGAACACTGAAGCTTTCTTT.

This chain links TRBV27 with TRBJ1-4; D is unclear. This CDR3 has 15 residues. Trimming took 8 bases from V and 0 from J, leaving 13 bases between them. The germline gives CDR1 MNHEY, CDR2 SMNVEV (reference sequence). The CDR3 bases are TGTGCCAGCGGACTCCCCGCGGCAACTAATGAAAAACTGTTTTTT. Protein product: CASGLPAATNEKLFF.

The chain couples TRBV3-1 (or the pseudogene TRBV3-2) to TRBJ2-2; 10 bases line up with TRBD2. CDR1 LGHDT and CDR2 YNNKEL come from the germline V gene (reference sequence). This CDR3 has 16 residues. V was clipped by 5 bases and J by 5 bases; unmatched bases: 8. In DNA form, the CDR3 reads TGTGCCAGCAGCGCCCCTAGCGGGAGTCGAACCGGGGAGCTGTTTTTT. Its translation: CASSAPSGSRTGELFF.

This CDR3 is CASSTGAPKNEQFF. The CDR3 bases are TGTGCCAGCAGCACAGGAGCTCCTAAGAATGAGCAGTTCTTC. The chain has TRBV28 and TRBJ2-1; possibly TRBD1 for D (5 bases). Trimming stripped 6 bases from V and 7 bases from J, with 16 bases between. The germline gives CDR1 MDHEN, CDR2 SYDVKM. The CDR3 contains 14 residues. The full variable domain, completed using reference TRBV28 and TRBJ2-1, is DVKVTQSSRYLVKRTGEKVFLECVQDMDHENMFWYRQDPGLGLRLIYFSYDVKMKEKGDIPEGYSVSREKKERFSLILESASTNQTSMYLCASSTGAPKNEQFFGPGTRLTVL.

This clone showed up just once. The rearrangement joins TRBV19 to TRBJ2-2, with 8 bases aligning to TRBD1. Germline V gene lookup returns CDR1 LNHDA and CDR2 SQIVND (reference sequence). This CDR3 is 14 amino acids long. With V trimmed by 8 bases and J by 3 bases, 5 bases remained unmatched. The CDR3 loop reads CASRQGSYTGELFF. The DNA of the CDR3 is TGTGCCAGTCGACAGGGGTCTTACACCGGGGAGCTGTTTTTT.

J is TRBJ2-7 and V is TRBV3-1 (or the pseudogene TRBV3-2); D uncertain. CDR3 length equals 14 residues. V was cut by 2 bases and J by 2 bases, with 10 bases left in between. CDR1 is LGHDT and CDR2 is YNNKEL in the germline V gene (reference sequence). This chain's CDR3 is CASSQNRDTYEQYF. The CDR3 DNA reads as TGTGCCAGCAGCCAAAATCGAGATACCTACGAGCAGTACTTC.

This chain uses TRBV7-2 with TRBJ2-1, with 7 bases fitting TRBD1. With V trimmed by 3 bases and J by 6 bases, 2 bases remained unmatched. CDR3 size: 13 residues. Germline-derived CDR1 and CDR2 are SGHTA and FQGNSA. The CDR3 DNA sequence: TGTGCCAGCAGCTTTGACAGGGCCAATGAGCAGTTCTTC. Its translation is CASSFDRANEQFF.

The CDR3 reads CAISGLGAGTDTQYF. CDR3 nucleotide sequence: TGTGCCATCAGTGGCTTGGGGGCGGGCACAGATACGCAGTATTTT. The chain couples TRBV10-3 to TRBJ2-3; tentatively, D is TRBD1 (6 bases). The CDR3 covers 15 residues. V lost 4 bases, J lost 1 base, and 12 bases lay in between. Germline CDR1 and CDR2: ENHRY and SYGVKD.

The chain uses TRBV19 and TRBJ2-1, with D perhaps TRBD1 (6 bases). Trimming shortened V by 7 bases and J by 5 bases, and 18 bases separated the two germline ends. This CDR3 contains 15 residues. From germline, CDR1 is LNHDA and CDR2 SQIVND (reference sequence). The CDR3 sequence: CASTAGGTKHNEQFF. The CDR3 DNA is TGTGCCAGTACCGCCGGTGGGACAAAGCACAATGAGCAGTTCTTC.

V is TRBV28 and J is TRBJ2-7, with 8 bases identical to TRBD2. Per germline, CDR1 MDHEN and CDR2 SYDVKM. The CDR3 covers 14 residues. V shed 7 bases and J 3 bases; nucleotides not matched to a gene: 8. The CDR3 region is CASTGGGRDYEQYF. CDR3 nucleotides: TGTGCCAGCACCGGGGGGGGCAGAGACTACGAGCAGTACTTC.

This CDR3 is CASSKVALALANEQFF. The DNA of the CDR3 is TGTGCCAGCAGCAAAGTTGCGCTCGCCCTTGCCAATGAGCAGTTCTTC. J is TRBJ2-1 and V is TRBV21-1; the table's D call, TRBD2, has no DNA check behind it. TRBV21-1 is a listed pseudogene. The CDR3 extends over 16 amino acids.

CDR3 region: CASSLGLAGGQNEQFF. In DNA form, the CDR3 reads TGCGCCAGCAGCTTGGGACTAGCGGGAGGGCAAAATGAGCAGTTCTTC. V and J are TRBV5-1 and TRBJ2-1; 14 bases are shared with TRBD2. The trim removed 0 bases at V and 7 bases at J, leaving 3 bases unmatched. The CDR3 sequence is 16 residues long. CDR1 is SGHRS and CDR2 is YFSETQ in the germline V gene.

This chain joins TRBV3-1 (or the pseudogene TRBV3-2) and TRBJ2-1; D call uncertain. Germline CDR1 LGHDT, CDR2 YNNKEL (reference sequence). The CDR3 is 13 residues long. V lost 6 bases to trimming and J lost 0 bases, with 6 bases between them. The CDR3 loop reads CASSYFSYNEQFF. The CDR3 region has the DNA TGTGCCAGCAGTTATTTCTCCTACAATGAGCAGTTCTTC.

This clone was found once. The V call is TRBV2, the J call TRBJ2-1, with TRBD2 identical over 13 bases. This CDR3 is built from 16 residues. Germline values: CDR1 SNHLY, CDR2 FYNNEI. Unmatched junction bases numbered 9, after V lost 6 bases and J lost 7 bases. DNA for the CDR3: TGTGCCAGCAGCCGAACGACTAGCGGGAGGTTGAATGAGCAGTTCTTC. This codes for CASSRTTSGRLNEQFF.

The rearrangement joins TRBV11-2 to TRBJ2-1, with D possibly matching TRBD2 (7 bases). This CDR3 comprises 16 residues. The V and J ends lost 6 bases and 8 bases respectively, with 23 bases between them. In germline, CDR1 is SGHAT, CDR2 FQNNGV. The CDR3 region has the DNA TGTGCCAGCAGAAAAGCGGGACAAACTGGGCTCGATGAGCAGTTCTTC. It is translated as CASRKAGQTGLDEQFF.